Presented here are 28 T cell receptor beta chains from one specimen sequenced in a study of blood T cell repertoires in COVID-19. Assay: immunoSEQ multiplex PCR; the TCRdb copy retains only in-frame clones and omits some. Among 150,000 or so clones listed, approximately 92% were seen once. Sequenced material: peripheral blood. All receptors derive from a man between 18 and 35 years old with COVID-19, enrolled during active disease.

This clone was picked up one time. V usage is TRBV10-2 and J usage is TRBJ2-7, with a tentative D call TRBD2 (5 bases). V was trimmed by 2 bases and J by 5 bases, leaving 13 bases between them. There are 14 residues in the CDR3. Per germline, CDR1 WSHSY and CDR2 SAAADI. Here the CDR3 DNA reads TGCGCCAGCAGTGAGGTGCAAGCGGCAAACGAGCAGTACTTC. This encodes CASSEVQAANEQYF.

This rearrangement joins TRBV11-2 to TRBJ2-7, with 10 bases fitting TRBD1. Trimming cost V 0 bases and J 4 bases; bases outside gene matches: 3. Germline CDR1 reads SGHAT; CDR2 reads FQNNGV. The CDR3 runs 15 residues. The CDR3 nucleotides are TGTGCCAGCAGCTTAGATACGGACAGGGGGTACGAGCAGTACTTC. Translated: CASSLDTDRGYEQYF.

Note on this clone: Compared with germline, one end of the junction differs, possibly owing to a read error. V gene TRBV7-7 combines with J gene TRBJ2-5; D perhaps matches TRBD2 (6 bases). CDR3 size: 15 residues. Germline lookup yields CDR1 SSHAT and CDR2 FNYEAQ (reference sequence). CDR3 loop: CASSLGGVSEETQYF. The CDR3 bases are TGTGCTAGCAGCTTAGGCGGGGTCTCGGAGGAGACCCAGTACTTC.

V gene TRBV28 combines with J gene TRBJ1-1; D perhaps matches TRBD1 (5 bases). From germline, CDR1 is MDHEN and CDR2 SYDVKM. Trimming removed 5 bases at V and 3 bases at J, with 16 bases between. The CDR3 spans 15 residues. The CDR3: CASSPHSGVDTEAFF. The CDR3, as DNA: TGTGCCAGCAGTCCTCACTCGGGGGTTGACACTGAAGCTTTCTTT. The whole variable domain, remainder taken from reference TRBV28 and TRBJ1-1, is DVKVTQSSRYLVKRTGEKVFLECVQDMDHENMFWYRQDPGLGLRLIYFSYDVKMKEKGDIPEGYSVSREKKERFSLILESASTNQTSMYLCASSPHSGVDTEAFFGQGTRLTVV.

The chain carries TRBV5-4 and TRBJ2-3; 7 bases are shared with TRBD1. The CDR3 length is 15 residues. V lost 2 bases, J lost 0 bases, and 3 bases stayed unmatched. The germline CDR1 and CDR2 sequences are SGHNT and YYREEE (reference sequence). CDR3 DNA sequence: TGTGCCAGCAGCTTCCGGGACAGAAGCACAGATACGCAGTATTTT. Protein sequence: CASSFRDRSTDTQYF.

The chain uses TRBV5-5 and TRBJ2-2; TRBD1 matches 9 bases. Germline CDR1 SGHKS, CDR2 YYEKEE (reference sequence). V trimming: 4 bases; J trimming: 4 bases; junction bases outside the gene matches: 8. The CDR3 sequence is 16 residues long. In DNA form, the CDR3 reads TGTGCCAGCAGCCTTCGGACAGGGGCGGGCACCGGGGAGCTGTTTTTT. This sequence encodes CASSLRTGAGTGELFF.

This chain's CDR3 is CASYSRRGGSLHQPQHF. The CDR3 nucleotides read TGTGCCAGCTATTCTCGAAGGGGAGGCTCCCTCCATCAGCCCCAGCATTTT. The chain carries TRBV28 and TRBJ1-5; D is possibly TRBD1 (5 bases). The V end lost 8 bases, the J end lost 5 bases, and 25 bases lay between the germline ends. This CDR3 contains 17 residues. The germline gives CDR1 MDHEN, CDR2 SYDVKM. Complete variable domain (other parts from reference TRBV28 and TRBJ1-5): DVKVTQSSRYLVKRTGEKVFLECVQDMDHENMFWYRQDPGLGLRLIYFSYDVKMKEKGDIPEGYSVSREKKERFSLILESASTNQTSMYLCASYSRRGGSLHQPQHFGDGTRLSIL.

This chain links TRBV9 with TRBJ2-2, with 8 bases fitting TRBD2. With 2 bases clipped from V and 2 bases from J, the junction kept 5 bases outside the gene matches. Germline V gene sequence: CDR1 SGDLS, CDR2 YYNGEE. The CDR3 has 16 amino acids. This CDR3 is CASSVSGDPNTGELFF. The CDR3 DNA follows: TGTGCCAGCAGCGTTAGCGGGGACCCAAACACCGGGGAGCTGTTTTTT.

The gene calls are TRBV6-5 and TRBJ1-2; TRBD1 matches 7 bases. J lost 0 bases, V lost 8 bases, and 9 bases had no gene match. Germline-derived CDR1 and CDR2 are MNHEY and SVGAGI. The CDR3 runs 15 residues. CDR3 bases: TGTGCCAGCGGAAGAACGGGACAGACTAACTATGGCTACACCTTC. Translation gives CASGRTGQTNYGYTF.

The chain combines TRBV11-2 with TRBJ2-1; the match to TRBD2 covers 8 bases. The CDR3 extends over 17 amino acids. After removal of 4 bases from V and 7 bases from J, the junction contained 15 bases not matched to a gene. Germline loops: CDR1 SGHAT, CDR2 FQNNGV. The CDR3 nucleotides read TGTGCCAGCAGCTCCCTCCCCCGGCAGCGGGAGAAGAATGAGCAGTTCTTC. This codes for CASSSLPRQREKNEQFF.

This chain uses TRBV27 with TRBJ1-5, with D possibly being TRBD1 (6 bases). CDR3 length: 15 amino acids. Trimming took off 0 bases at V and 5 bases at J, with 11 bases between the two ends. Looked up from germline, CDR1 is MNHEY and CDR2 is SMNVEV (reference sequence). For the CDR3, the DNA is TGTGCCAGCAGTTTATCTTGGACAGCCTATCAGCCCCAGCATTTT. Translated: CASSLSWTAYQPQHF.

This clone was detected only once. The CDR3, as DNA: TGCGCCAGCAGCCAAGATTTGGAAGGGGCCCTCCACTTT. Protein product: CASSQDLEGALHF. The rearrangement links TRBV4-1 to TRBJ1-6, with D possibly matching TRBD1 (5 bases). Trimming stripped 0 bases from V and 14 bases from J, with 11 bases between. The CDR3 runs 13 residues. Germline V gene data show CDR1 as MGHRA and CDR2 as YSYEKL.

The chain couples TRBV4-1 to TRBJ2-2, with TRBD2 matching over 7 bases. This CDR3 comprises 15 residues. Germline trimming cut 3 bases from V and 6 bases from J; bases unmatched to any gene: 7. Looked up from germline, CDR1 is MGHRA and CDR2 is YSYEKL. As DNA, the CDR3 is TGCGCCAGCAGCCAGTCGGGGGGTGGCGCCGGGGAGCTGTTTTTT. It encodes CASSQSGGGAGELFF.

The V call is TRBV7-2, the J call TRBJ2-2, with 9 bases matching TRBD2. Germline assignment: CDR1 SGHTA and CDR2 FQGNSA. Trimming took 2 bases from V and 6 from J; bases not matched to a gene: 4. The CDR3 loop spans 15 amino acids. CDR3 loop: CASSLRLADSGELFF. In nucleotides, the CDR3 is TGTGCCAGCAGCTTAAGACTAGCGGACTCCGGGGAGCTGTTTTTT.

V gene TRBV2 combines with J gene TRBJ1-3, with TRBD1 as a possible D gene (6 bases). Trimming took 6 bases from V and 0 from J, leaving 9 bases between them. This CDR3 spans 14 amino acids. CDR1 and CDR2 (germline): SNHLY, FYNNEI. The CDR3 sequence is CASSEQGSGNTIYF. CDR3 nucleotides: TGTGCCAGCAGCGAACAGGGCTCTGGAAACACCATATATTTT.

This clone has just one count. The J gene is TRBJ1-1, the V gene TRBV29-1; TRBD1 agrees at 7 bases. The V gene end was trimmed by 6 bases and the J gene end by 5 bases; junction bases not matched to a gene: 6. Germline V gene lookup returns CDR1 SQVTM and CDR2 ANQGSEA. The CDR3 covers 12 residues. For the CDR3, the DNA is TGCAGCGTCGCCCCACAGGGGACTGAAGCTTTCTTT. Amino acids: CSVAPQGTEAFF.

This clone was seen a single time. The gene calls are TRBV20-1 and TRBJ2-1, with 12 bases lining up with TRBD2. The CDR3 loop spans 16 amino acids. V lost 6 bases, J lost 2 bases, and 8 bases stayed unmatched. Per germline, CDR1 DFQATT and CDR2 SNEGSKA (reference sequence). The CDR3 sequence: CSASGPSGRAYNEQFF. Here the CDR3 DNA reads TGCAGTGCGAGTGGTCCTAGCGGGAGGGCCTACAATGAGCAGTTCTTC.

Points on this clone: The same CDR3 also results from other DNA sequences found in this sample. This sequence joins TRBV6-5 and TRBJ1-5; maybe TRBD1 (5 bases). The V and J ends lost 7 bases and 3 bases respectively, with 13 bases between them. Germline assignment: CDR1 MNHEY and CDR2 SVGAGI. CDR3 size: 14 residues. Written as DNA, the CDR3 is TGTGCCAGCAATCCGACAGTCTTCAATCAGCCCCAGCATTTT. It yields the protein CASNPTVFNQPQHF.

The CDR3 region is CASSYSPNYGYTF. The DNA of the CDR3 is TGTGCCAGCAGTTACAGCCCCAACTATGGCTACACCTTC. The V and J genes are TRBV6-5 and TRBJ1-2; unclear D gene. From germline, CDR1 is MNHEY and CDR2 SVGAGI. Trimming stripped 2 bases from V and 2 bases from J, with 6 bases between. This CDR3 has 13 residues.

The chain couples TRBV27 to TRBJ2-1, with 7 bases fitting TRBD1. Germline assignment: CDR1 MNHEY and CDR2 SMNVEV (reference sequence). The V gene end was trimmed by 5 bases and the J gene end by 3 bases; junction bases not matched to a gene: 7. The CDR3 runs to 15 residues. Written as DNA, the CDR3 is TGTGCCAGCAGTACCGACAGGGAAGTCTACAATGAGCAGTTCTTC. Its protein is CASSTDREVYNEQFF.

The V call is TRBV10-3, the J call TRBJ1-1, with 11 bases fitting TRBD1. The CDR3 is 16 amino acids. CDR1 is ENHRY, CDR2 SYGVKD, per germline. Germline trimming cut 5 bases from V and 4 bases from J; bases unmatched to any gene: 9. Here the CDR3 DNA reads TGTGCCATCAGTCCCCAACGGACAGGGGGCGTCACTGAAGCTTTCTTT. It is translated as CAISPQRTGGVTEAFF.

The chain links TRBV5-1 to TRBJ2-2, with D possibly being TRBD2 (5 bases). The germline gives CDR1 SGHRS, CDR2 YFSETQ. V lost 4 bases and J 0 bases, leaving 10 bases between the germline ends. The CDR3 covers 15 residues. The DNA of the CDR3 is TGCGCCAGCAGCCTCGGGGTAACGAACACCGGGGAGCTGTTTTTT. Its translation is CASSLGVTNTGELFF. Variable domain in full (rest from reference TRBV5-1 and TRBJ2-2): KAGVTQTPRYLIKTRGQQVTLSCSPISGHRSVSWYQQTPGQGLQFLFEYFSETQRNKGNFPGRFSGRQFSNSRSEMNVSTLELGDSALYLCASSLGVTNTGELFFGEGSRLTVL.

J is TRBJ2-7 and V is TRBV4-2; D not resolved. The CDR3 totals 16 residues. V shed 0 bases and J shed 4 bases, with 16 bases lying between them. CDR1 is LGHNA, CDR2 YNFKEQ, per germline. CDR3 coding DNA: TGTGCCAGCAGCCAAGAGATTCGAGAGTCGAGGTACGAGCAGTACTTC. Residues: CASSQEIRESRYEQYF.

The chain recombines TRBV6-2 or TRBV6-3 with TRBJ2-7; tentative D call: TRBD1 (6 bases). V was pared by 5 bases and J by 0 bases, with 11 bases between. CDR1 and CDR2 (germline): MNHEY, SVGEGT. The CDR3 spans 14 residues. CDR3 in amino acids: CASSPGQSSYEQYF. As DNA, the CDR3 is TGTGCCAGCAGTCCCGGACAGAGCTCCTACGAGCAGTACTTC.

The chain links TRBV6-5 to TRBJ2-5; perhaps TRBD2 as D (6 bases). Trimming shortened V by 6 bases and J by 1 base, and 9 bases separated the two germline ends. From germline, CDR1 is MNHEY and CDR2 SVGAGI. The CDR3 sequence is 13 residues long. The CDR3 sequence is CASSRDFQETQYF. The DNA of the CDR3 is TGTGCCAGCAGCCGGGACTTCCAAGAGACCCAGTACTTC.

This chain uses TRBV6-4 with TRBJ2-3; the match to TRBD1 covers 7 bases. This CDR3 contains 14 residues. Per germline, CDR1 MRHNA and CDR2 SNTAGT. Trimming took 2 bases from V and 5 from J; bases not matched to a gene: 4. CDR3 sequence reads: CASSDQGVRDTQYF. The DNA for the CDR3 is TGTGCCAGCAGTGACCAGGGGGTTAGAGATACGCAGTATTTT.

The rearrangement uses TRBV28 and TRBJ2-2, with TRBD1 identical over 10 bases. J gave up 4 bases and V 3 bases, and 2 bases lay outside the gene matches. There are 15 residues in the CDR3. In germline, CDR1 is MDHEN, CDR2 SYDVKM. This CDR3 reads CASSLTGGGTGELFF. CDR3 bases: TGTGCCAGCAGTTTGACAGGGGGCGGCACCGGGGAGCTGTTTTTT.

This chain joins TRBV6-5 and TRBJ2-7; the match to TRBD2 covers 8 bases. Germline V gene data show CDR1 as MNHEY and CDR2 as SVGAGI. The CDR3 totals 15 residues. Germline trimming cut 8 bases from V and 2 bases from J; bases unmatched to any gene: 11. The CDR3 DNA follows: TGTGCCAGCTCAGGGCTAGCGGGCCCCACCTACGAGCAGTACTTC. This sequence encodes CASSGLAGPTYEQYF.